The sequence of this TCR beta chain was determined in a study of CD8 T cells in Susac syndrome. CDR1 is ENHRY, CDR2 SYGVKD, per germline. V was cut by 3 bases and J by 4 bases, with 7 bases left in between. This CDR3 has 12 residues. This clonotype has only one observation. Reverse transcription of roughly 0.45 to 1 ug RNA used random hexamers. Across 54 Vbeta and 13 Jbeta, immunoSEQ multiplex PCR amplified TCR beta CDR3. A single record per CDR3 protein comes from TCRdb applying MiXCR to the immunoSEQ multiplex PCR reads. Here the sample spans around 59,000 distinct CDR3 sequences, approximately 94% being singletons.

The chain uses TRBV10-3 and TRBJ2-7, with no clear D. Sequencing input: CD8+ T cells from PBMCs. This clonotype originated in a human donor in good health. CDR3 protein: CAISDGYYEQYF. CDR3 nucleotide sequence: TGTGCCATCAGTGACGGGTATTACGAGCAGTACTTC.